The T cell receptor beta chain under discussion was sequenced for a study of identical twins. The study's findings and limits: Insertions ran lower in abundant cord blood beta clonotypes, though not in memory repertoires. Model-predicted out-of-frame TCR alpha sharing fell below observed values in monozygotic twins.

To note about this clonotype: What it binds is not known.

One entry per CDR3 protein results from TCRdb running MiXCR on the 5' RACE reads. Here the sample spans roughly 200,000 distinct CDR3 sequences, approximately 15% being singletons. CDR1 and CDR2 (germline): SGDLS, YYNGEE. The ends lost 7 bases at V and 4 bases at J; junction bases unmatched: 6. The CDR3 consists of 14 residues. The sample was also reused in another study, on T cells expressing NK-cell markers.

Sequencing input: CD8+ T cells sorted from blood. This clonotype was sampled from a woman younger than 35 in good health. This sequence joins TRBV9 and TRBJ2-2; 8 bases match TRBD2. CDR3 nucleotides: TGTGCCAGCTCTTCGGGGGGGATCACCGGGGAGCTGTTTTTT. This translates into CASSSGGITGELFF.